This TCR beta chain was recovered during a study of OX40 agonist ivuxolimab in advanced cancers. Study summary: All patients had ivuxolimab intravenously every 2 weeks at 0.01 to 10 mg/kg.

Regarding the study as a whole: The study did not work out the antigen specificity of the expanded peripheral T cells.

Sequenced by immunoSEQ multiplex PCR; TCRdb stores in-frame clones only, minus some. The sample lists about 58,000 clones, over 75% seen once, with around 0.8% in the top ten. The CDR3 runs 14 residues. Trimming pared 0 bases from V and 8 bases from J, leaving 9 bases between. Germline CDR1 is SGHRS and CDR2 is YFSETQ. Details on this clone: No antigen is known for it.

The chain joins TRBV5-1 to TRBJ1-6; D is unresolved. The material sequenced was CD4+ or CD8+ T cells sorted from blood, taken in a trial of the OX40 agonist ivuxolimab. This sequence was found in an adult with an advanced solid tumor such as melanoma, head and neck, liver or kidney cancer. CDR3 residues: CASSLGRVDSPLHF. CDR3 DNA sequence: TGCGCCAGCAGCTTGGGACGGGTGGATTCACCCCTCCACTTT. The full variable domain, in which reference TRBV5-1 and TRBJ1-6 provide the parts outside the CDR3, is KAGVTQTPRYLIKTRGQQVTLSCSPISGHRSVSWYQQTPGQGLQFLFEYFSETQRNKGNFPGRFSGRQFSNSRSEMNVSTLELGDSALYLCASSLGRVDSPLHFGNGTRLTVT.